This T cell receptor beta chain was profiled in a study of cytomegalovirus exposure and HLA in healthy donors (TCRdb year 2017). Regarding the research as a whole: The 550 to 750 repertoires of the first cohort and the 120 validation repertoires were produced on the same platform, according to a later analysis. The study was designed to test whether signatures of past pathogen exposure could be identified by cataloging public T cell receptors. A separate validation cohort of roughly 130 different subjects was used in addition to the 666-subject first cohort. To predict cytomegalovirus infection status, the study brought together high-throughput TCR immunosequencing, statistical association of individual TCRs with disease status, and machine learning.

Separate from the roughly 650-subject first cohort, the validation cohort of 120 subjects was the group to which the donors belonged. The library was made by the immunoSEQ multiplex PCR assay. The source study handled its data this way. To diagnose cytomegalovirus status from the catalog of TCR beta chain sequences, a statistical classification framework was built. Drawn from immuneACCESS, this table holds only the in-frame rearrangements with V and J called that TCRdb kept. Clones are partly lost; checked studies trace under half to an unresolved V gene and leave the rest unexplained. That table gives V, J and clone size, and the DNA gave D and trimming. The sample profile shows over 120,000 clones; approximately 86% of them were found once. The ten largest clonotypes hold under 5% of the sample. Taken from cysteine to phenylalanine, the CDR3 has 14 residues. Left in the record is the CDR3 DNA by itself, 42 bases read in frame from the first base. Trimming leaves V shorter by 7 bases and J shorter by 8 bases, with the junction holding 11 bases beyond the gene matches. Via the germline V gene (reference sequence), CDR1 is MNHEY and CDR2 SMNVEV.

The full study reports these points: A later analysis found that TCRs clustered in the first cohort also tended to co-occur in the 120 or so validation repertoires, with about 94% of cluster scores above 0. While some public TCRs were present in many individuals, most TCR sequences turned up only very rarely across donors. Three of the identified cytomegalovirus-associated TCR beta chains were confirmed in vitro to be specific for cytomegalovirus antigens. In the study, approximately 150 TCR beta chains were listed as associated with cytomegalovirus. The authors suggested that the approach could potentially be extended to other disease states and immunological phenotypes. Cytomegalovirus status was reported to be diagnosed by the classifier with high specificity and sensitivity in both the original and validation cohorts. A later analysis lacked HLA typing for the validation cohort, so it scored co-occurrence in that cohort across all 110 or so repertoires.

Points on this clone: The specificity of this receptor is unknown. No much larger clonotype is one base removed from it; base qualities were not supplied.

Sequencing was done on a sample of PBMCs. The sequence links TRBV27 to TRBJ1-2, and 9 bases in between align with TRBD1. The sequence was collected from a man younger than 35 in good health and CMV-seropositive. The CDR3 region reads CASKPQGASLGYTF. The nucleotides read TGTGCCAGCAAGCCACAGGGGGCCTCACTCGGCTACACCTTC.